This T cell receptor (beta chain) was documented in a study of CD8 T cells in Susac syndrome. FACS was used to enrich TEMRA cells, whereas the CD8+ and CD4+ T cells were obtained by negative isolation. The length of the CDR3 is 14 residues. V was clipped by 0 bases and J by 2 bases, with 8 bases between them. Germline CDR1 is GTSNPN and CDR2 is SVGIG (reference sequence). With random hexamers, 0.5 to 1 ug RNA was reverse transcribed. The CDR3 of TCR beta was amplified by immunoSEQ multiplex PCR across 54 Vbeta and 13 Jbeta. MiXCR, applied by TCRdb to the immunoSEQ multiplex PCR reads, yields one record per CDR3 protein. The sample consists of around 79,000 distinct CDR3 sequences, about 95% of them appearing once.

This sequence was found in a human donor with multiple sclerosis. Input material: CD8+ T cells from PBMCs. The V call is TRBV30, the J call TRBJ1-5; no clear D. CDR3 loop: CAWSVSIGNQPQHF. The CDR3 nucleotides read TGTGCCTGGAGTGTTAGTATAGGCAATCAGCCCCAGCATTTT.